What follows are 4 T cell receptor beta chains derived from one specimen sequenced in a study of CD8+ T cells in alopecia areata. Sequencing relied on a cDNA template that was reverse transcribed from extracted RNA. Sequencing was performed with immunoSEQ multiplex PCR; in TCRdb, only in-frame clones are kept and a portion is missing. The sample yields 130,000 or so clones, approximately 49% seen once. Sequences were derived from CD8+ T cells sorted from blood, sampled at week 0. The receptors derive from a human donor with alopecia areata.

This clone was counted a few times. The chain's CDR3 is CSVEDLTTGTDSNYGYTF. CDR3 DNA: TGCAGCGTTGAAGATCTGACAACCGGGACAGATTCTAACTATGGCTACACCTTC. The chain joins TRBV29-1 to TRBJ1-2, with 7 bases aligning to TRBD1. The CDR3 totals 18 residues. Germline V gene data show CDR1 as SQVTM and CDR2 as ANQGSEA. V dropped 0 bases and J dropped 0; count of bases not matched to a gene: 13.

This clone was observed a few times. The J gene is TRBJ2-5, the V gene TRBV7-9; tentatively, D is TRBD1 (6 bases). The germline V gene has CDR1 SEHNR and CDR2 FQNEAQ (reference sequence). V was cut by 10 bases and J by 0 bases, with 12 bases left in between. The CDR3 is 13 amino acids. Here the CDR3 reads CAKSQGDQETQYF. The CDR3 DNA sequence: TGTGCCAAATCACAGGGAGACCAAGAGACCCAGTACTTC.

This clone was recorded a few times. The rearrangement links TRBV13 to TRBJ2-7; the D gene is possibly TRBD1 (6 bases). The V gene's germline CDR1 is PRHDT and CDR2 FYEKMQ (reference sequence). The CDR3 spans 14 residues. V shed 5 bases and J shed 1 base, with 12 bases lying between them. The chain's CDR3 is CASSLRDRSYEQYF. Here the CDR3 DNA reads TGTGCCAGCAGCCTCAGAGACAGGTCCTACGAGCAGTACTTC.

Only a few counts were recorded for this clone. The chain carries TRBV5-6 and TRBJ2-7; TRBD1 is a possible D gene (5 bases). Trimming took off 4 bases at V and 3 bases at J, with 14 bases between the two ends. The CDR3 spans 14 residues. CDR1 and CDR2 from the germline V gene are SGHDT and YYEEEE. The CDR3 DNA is TGTGCCAGCAGCCGCATCATGACAGTCTACGAGCAGTACTTC. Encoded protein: CASSRIMTVYEQYF.